This record concerns one T cell receptor beta chain sequence. Its antigen is still unknown. Germline lookup yields CDR1 MDHEN and CDR2 SYDVKM. The CDR3 is 15 residues long. V was shortened by 5 bases and J by 3 bases, with 17 bases between the two germline ends. The data were produced by immunoSEQ multiplex PCR, yet TCRdb's version contains in-frame clones alone and is incomplete. The table has 60,000 or so clones, around 92% seen once. The data originate from a study of cytomegalovirus exposure and HLA in healthy donors. Study context: The roughly 130 validation repertoires used the same platform as the roughly 720 first-cohort repertoires (as reported by a later analysis). General observations from the study: Later, an analysis found that TCR clusters from the first cohort tended to co-occur in the 120 or so validation repertoires. For cytomegalovirus status, the classifier reportedly gave diagnoses with high specificity and sensitivity. CMV antigen specificity was confirmed in vitro for a few CMV-associated chains.

The sample consisted of PBMCs. This chain links TRBV28 with TRBJ2-7; D possibly corresponds to TRBD1 (5 bases). The clonotype was recovered from a young woman in good health and CMV-seronegative. CDR3 nucleotides: TGTGCCAGCAGTCCCCGACAGAAGCCCGTCTACGAGCAGTACTTC. Its protein is CASSPRQKPVYEQYF.